The 9 T cell receptor beta chains in this list originate from one sample, sequenced in a study of metastatic and nonmetastatic thyroid tumors. Ahead of thyroid surgery, no patient had received treatment of any kind. TCRdb reassembled clones from the PCR reads with MiXCR. The repertoire has 20,000 to 25,000 clones, 13% to 15% of them found once; the top ten carry roughly 15%. The sequencing sample was made of tumor tissue. The receptors derive from a female donor with papillary thyroid cancer or a benign thyroid nodule (not recorded which). Some clones in this sample may be carry-over from other donors' samples.

This clone rates as medium-sized. The chain combines TRBV12-3 or TRBV12-4 with TRBJ2-7; weak D call: TRBD1 (5 bases). Trimming left V 5 bases short and J 0 bases short, with 11 bases between. There are 14 residues in the CDR3. The CDR3 loop reads CASSNQDSSYEQYF. For the CDR3, the DNA is TGTGCCAGCAGTAATCAAGACAGCTCCTACGAGCAGTACTTC.

This chain connects TRBV7-3 to TRBJ1-3; 7 bases agree with TRBD1. This CDR3 has 14 residues. The V gene's germline CDR1 is SGHTA and CDR2 FQGTGA. V lost 6 bases, J lost 2 bases, and 4 bases stayed unmatched. CDR3 nucleotide sequence: TGTGCCAGCAGAACAGGGGTAGCTGGAAACACCATATATTTT. Translating gives CASRTGVAGNTIYF.

This clone showed up many times. This sequence joins TRBV7-9 and TRBJ2-7; D might be TRBD1 (5 bases). CDR1 is SEHNR and CDR2 is FQNEAQ in the germline V gene (reference sequence). Between the trimmed V and J ends, which lost 5 bases and 2 bases, there was a span of 16 bases. The CDR3 totals 15 residues. DNA for the CDR3: TGTGCCAGCAGCCTCAAGACAGACCACCCCTACGAGCAGTACTTC. Amino acids: CASSLKTDHPYEQYF. The full variable domain, in which reference TRBV7-9 and TRBJ2-7 provide the parts outside the CDR3, is DTGVSQNPRHKITKRGQNVTFRCDPISEHNRLYWYRQTLGQGPEFLTYFQNEAQLEKSRLLSDRFSAERPKGSFSTLEIQRTEQGDSAMYLCASSLKTDHPYEQYFGPGTRLTVT.

The rearrangement links TRBV30 to TRBJ1-6; possibly TRBD1 for D (5 bases). The CDR3 consists of 13 residues. The germline gives CDR1 GTSNPN, CDR2 SVGIG (reference sequence). V was shortened by 4 bases and J by 6 bases, with 10 bases between the two germline ends. In nucleotides, the CDR3 is TGTGCCTGGATCGGGGGGGGTAATTCACCCCTCCACTTT. Encoded protein: CAWIGGGNSPLHF.

This clone appeared many times. This chain connects TRBV6-2 or TRBV6-3 to TRBJ2-7, with 8 bases aligning to TRBD2. Germline lookup yields CDR1 MNHEY and CDR2 SVGEGT. Trimming took 4 bases from V and 2 from J; bases not matched to a gene: 4. The CDR3 runs to 14 residues. Here the CDR3 reads CASSSLAETYEQYF. The DNA of the CDR3 is TGTGCCAGCAGTTCACTAGCGGAGACCTACGAGCAGTACTTC.

This clone was observed at least ten times. As the CDR3 is not closed by the conserved phenylalanine or tryptophan, this likely results from a read error. This sequence joins TRBV5-1 and TRBJ1-6; weak D call: TRBD1 (6 bases). Germline V lookup: CDR1 SGHRS, CDR2 YFSETQ. The CDR3 sequence is 13 residues long. Trimming removed 4 bases from V and 9 bases from J, with 11 bases in between. CDR3 region: CASSTGTTSPLHS. CDR3 coding DNA: TGCGCCAGCAGCACCGGGACAACTTCACCCCTCCACTCT.

This clone was observed many times. The J gene is TRBJ2-2, the V gene TRBV24-1; 9 positions agree with TRBD1. The CDR3 has 16 residues. V lost 6 bases, J lost 2 bases, and 6 bases stayed unmatched. The V gene's germline CDR1 is KGHDR and CDR2 SFDVKD. The CDR3 nucleotides are TGTGCCACCAGTTCCTACAGGGGGCTTAACACCGGGGAGCTGTTTTTT. Amino acid sequence: CATSSYRGLNTGELFF.

This clone has at least ten counts. The chain is built from TRBV10-3 and TRBJ2-3; maybe TRBD2 (6 bases). V was shortened by 7 bases and J by 10 bases, with 27 bases between the two germline ends. Germline V gives CDR1 ENHRY, CDR2 SYGVKD. This CDR3 contains 16 residues. CDR3 in amino acids: CAIKDISWASVFAQYF. Written as DNA, the CDR3 is TGTGCCATCAAGGACATCTCCTGGGCTAGCGTCTTTGCGCAGTATTTT.

This clone was recorded many times. This chain links TRBV19 with TRBJ1-2; 7 bases are shared with TRBD1. The CDR3 extends over 14 amino acids. The germline V gene has CDR1 LNHDA and CDR2 SQIVND (reference sequence). V trimming: 1 base; J trimming: 8 bases; junction bases outside the gene matches: 7. CDR3 nucleotides: TGTGCCAGTAGTATAGTGGAGGGGGCGGGCGGCTACACCTTC. Translated: CASSIVEGAGGYTF.